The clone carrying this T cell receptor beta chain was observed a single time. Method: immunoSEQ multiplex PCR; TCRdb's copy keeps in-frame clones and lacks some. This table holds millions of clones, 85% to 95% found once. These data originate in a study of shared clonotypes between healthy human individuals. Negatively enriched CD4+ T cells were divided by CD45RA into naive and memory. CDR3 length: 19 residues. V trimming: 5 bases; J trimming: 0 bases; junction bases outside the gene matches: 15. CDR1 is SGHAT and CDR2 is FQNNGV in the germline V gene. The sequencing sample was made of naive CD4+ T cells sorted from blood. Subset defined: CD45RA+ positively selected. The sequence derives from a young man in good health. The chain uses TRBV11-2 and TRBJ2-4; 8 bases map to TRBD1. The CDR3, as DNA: TGTGCCAGCAGCCCAGGGGGCAACCGAGGCGAGGCAGCCAAAAACATTCAGTACTTC. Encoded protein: CASSPGGNRGEAAKNIQYF.